This TCR beta chain was identified during a study of shared clonotypes between healthy human individuals. Repertoires were generated with immunoSEQ multiplex PCR, while TCRdb's copy carries only in-frame clones and drops some. The sample holds millions of clones, 93% seen once. The count of this clone is one. Its antigen is currently unknown. Positively selected for CCR7, the CD45RO-negative cells used as naive CD8 cells excluded terminally differentiated effector memory CD45RA+ cells. Overall study findings and caveats: Clonotype sharing among the donors was expected to vary with sequencing depth.

This TCR derives from a man aged 18 to 29 in good health. Some clones in this sample may be carry-over from other donors' samples. The material sequenced was naive CD8+ T cells from PBMCs.

The CDR3 nucleotides are TGTGCCAGCAGCTTAGGCCCGGGACAGGGGGCAAACGTACGCGGCTACACCTTC. Its translation: CASSLGPGQGANVRGYTF. This chain joins TRBV13 and TRBJ1-2, with 12 bases aligning to TRBD1. The CDR3 length is 18 residues. The V gene end was trimmed by 0 bases and the J gene end by 8 bases; junction bases not matched to a gene: 13. The germline V gene encodes CDR1 PRHDT and CDR2 FYEKMQ (reference sequence). The complete variable domain, with remaining parts taken from reference TRBV13 and TRBJ1-2, reads AAGVIQSPRHLIKEKRETATLKCYPIPRHDTVYWYQQGPGQDPQFLISFYEKMQSDKGSIPDRFSAQQFSDYHSELNMSSLELGDSALYFCASSLGPGQGANVRGYTFGSGTRLTVV.